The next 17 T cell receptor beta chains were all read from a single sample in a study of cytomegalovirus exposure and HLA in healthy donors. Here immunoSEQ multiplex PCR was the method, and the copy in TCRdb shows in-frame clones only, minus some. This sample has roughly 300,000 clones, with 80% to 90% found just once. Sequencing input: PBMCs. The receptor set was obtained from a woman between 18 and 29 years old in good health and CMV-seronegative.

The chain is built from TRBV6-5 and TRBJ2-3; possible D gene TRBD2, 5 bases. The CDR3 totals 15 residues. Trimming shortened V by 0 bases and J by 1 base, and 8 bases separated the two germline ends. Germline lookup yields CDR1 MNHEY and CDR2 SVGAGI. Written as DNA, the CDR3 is TGTGCCAGCAGTTACTCGAGCGGCGGCACAGATACGCAGTATTTT. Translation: CASSYSSGGTDTQYF.

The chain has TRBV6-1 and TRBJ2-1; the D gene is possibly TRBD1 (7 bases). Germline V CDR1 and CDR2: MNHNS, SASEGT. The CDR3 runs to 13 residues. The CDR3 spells CAVEGALGNEQFF. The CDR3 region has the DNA TGTGCGGTGGAGGGGGCTCTGGGCAATGAGCAGTTCTTC.

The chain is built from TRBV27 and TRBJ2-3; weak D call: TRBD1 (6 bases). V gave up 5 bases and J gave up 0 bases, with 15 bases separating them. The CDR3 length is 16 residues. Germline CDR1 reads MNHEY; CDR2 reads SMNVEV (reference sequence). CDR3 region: CASSPRTVLSTDTQYF. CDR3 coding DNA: TGTGCCAGCAGTCCGCGGACAGTTCTCAGCACAGATACGCAGTATTTT.

The CDR3 DNA reads as TGTGCCAGCAGCCAAGGGCACAGTGACCAAGAGACCCAGTACTTC. As protein: CASSQGHSDQETQYF. This chain connects TRBV4-2 to TRBJ2-5, with D unresolved. The CDR3 totals 15 residues. Germline V lookup: CDR1 LGHNA, CDR2 YNFKEQ. With 1 base removed from V and 0 bases from J, the gap between germline ends came to 9 bases.

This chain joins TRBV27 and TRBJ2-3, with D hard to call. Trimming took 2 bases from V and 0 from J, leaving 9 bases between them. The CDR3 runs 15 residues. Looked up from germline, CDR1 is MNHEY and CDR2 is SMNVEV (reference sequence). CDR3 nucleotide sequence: TGTGCCAGCAGTTTAAGTACTACTAGCACAGATACGCAGTATTTT. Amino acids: CASSLSTTSTDTQYF.

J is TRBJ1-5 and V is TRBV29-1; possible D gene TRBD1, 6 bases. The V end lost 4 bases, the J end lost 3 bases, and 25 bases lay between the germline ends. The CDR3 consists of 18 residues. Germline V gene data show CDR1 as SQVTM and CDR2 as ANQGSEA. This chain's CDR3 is CSVVGSGAGGWDNQPQHF. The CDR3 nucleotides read TGCAGCGTTGTGGGGTCAGGGGCTGGCGGGTGGGACAATCAGCCCCAGCATTTT.

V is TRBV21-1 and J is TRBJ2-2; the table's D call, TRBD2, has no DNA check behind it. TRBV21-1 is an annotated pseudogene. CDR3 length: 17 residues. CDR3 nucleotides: TGTGCCAGCAGCGAAACCTTCGGGAGGCAGGCCCACGGGGAGCTGTTTTTT. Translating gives CASSETFGRQAHGELFF.

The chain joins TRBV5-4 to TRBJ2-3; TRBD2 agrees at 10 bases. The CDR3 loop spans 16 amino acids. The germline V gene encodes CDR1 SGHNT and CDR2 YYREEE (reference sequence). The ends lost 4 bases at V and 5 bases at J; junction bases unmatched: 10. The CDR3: CASSPGLAGVGDTQYF. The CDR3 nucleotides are TGTGCCAGCAGCCCGGGCCTAGCGGGAGTAGGAGATACGCAGTATTTT.

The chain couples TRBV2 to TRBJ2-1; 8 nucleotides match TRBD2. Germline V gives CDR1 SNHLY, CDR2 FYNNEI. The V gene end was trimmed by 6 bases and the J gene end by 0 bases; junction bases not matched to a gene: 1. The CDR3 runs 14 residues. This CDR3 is CASSTSGSYNEQFF. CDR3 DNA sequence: TGTGCCAGCAGCACTAGCGGCTCCTACAATGAGCAGTTCTTC. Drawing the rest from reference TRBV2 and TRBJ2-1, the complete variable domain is EPEVTQTPSHQVTQMGQEVILRCVPISNHLYFYWYRQILGQKVEFLVSFYNNEISEKSEIFDDQFSVERPDGSNFTLKIRSTKLEDSAMYFCASSTSGSYNEQFFGPGTRLTVL.

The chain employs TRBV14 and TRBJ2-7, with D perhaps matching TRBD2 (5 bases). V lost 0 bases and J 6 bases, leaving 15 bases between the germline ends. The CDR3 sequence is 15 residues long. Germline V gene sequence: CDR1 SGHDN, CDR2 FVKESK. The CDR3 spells CASSQEGQRLREQYF. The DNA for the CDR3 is TGTGCCAGCAGCCAAGAAGGGCAGCGGCTACGCGAGCAGTACTTC. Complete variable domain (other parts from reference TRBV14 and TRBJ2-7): EAGVTQFPSHSVIEKGQTVTLRCDPISGHDNLYWYRRVMGKEIKFLLHFVKESKQDESGMPNNRFLAERTGGTYSTLKVQPAELEDSGVYFCASSQEGQRLREQYFGPGTRLTVT.

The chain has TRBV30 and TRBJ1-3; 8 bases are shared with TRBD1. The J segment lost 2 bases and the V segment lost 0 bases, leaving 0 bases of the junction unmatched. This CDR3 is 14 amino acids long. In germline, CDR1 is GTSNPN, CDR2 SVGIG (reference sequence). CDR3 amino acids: CAWSVTGAGNTIYF. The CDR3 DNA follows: TGTGCCTGGAGTGTGACAGGGGCTGGAAACACCATATATTTT. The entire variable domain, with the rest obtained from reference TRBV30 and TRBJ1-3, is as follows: SQTIHQWPATLVQPVGSPLSLECTVEGTSNPNLYWYRQAAGRGLQLLFYSVGIGQISSEVPQNLSASRPQDRQFILSSKKLLLSDSGFYLCAWSVTGAGNTIYFGEGSWLTVV.

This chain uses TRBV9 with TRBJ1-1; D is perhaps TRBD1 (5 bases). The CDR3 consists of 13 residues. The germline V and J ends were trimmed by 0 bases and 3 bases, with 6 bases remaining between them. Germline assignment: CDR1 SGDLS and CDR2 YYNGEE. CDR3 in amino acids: CASSVGRDTEAFF. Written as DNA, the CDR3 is TGTGCCAGCAGCGTAGGCAGGGACACTGAAGCTTTCTTT.

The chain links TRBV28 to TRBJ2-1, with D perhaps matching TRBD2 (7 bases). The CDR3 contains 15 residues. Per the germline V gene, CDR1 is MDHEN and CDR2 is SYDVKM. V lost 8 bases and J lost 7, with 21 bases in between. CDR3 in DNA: TGTGCCAGCCCGCCAACGGGGGGCCATTGGAATGAGCAGTTCTTC. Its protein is CASPPTGGHWNEQFF.

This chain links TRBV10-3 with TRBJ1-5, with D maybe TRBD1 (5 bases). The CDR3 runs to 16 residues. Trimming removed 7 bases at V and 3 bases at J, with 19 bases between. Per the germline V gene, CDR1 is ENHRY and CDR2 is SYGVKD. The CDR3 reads CAINRRGVVYNQPQHF. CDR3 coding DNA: TGTGCCATCAATCGCCGGGGGGTAGTTTACAATCAGCCCCAGCATTTT.

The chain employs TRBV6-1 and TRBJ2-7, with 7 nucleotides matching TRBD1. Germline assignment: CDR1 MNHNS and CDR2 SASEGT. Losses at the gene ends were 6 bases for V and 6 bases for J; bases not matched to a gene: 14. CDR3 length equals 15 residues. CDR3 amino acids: CASRNRGRSLGEQYF. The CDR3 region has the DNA TGTGCCAGCAGGAACAGGGGTAGGTCTTTAGGCGAGCAGTACTTC.

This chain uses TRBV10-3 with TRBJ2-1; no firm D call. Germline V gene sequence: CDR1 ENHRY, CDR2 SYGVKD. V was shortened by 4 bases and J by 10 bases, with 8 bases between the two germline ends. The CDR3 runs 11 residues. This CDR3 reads CAISALREQFF. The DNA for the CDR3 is TGTGCCATCAGTGCCCTTCGGGAGCAGTTCTTC.

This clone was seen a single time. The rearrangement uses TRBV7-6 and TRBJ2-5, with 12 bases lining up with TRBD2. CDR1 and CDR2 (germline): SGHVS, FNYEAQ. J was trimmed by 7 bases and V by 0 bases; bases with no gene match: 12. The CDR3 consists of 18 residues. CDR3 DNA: TGTGCCAGCAGCTTAGCACCTCTTCTAGCGGGAGGGCATAGGACCCAGTACTTC. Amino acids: CASSLAPLLAGGHRTQYF.